Below are 25 T cell receptor beta chains sequenced from a single sample in a study of STAT5B mutations in CD4+ large granular lymphocyte leukemia. Repertoires were generated with immunoSEQ multiplex PCR, while TCRdb's copy carries only in-frame clones and drops some. This repertoire shows about 28,000 clones, less than 85% found once; its top ten account for approximately 2.8%. The specimen sequenced was CD4+ T cells from blood buffy coats. The receptors shown here come from a human donor in good health.

The gene calls are TRBV6-5 and TRBJ2-1; D remains ambiguous. Germline lookup yields CDR1 MNHEY and CDR2 SVGAGI. The V end lost 8 bases, the J end lost 6 bases, and 17 bases lay between the germline ends. The CDR3 runs 14 residues. The CDR3 sequence: CASANARGGNEQFF. The CDR3 bases are TGTGCCAGCGCAAATGCCCGAGGTGGCAATGAGCAGTTCTTC.

V usage is TRBV28 and J usage is TRBJ1-1, with D possibly being TRBD1 (5 bases). The CDR3 runs 15 residues. In germline, CDR1 is MDHEN, CDR2 SYDVKM. V was cut by 0 bases and J by 0 bases, with 8 bases left in between. CDR3 in DNA: TGTGCCAGCAGTTTATGGGGGGGAGTGAACACTGAAGCTTTCTTT. It encodes CASSLWGGVNTEAFF. Together with reference TRBV28 and TRBJ1-1, the CDR3 gives the full variable domain: DVKVTQSSRYLVKRTGEKVFLECVQDMDHENMFWYRQDPGLGLRLIYFSYDVKMKEKGDIPEGYSVSREKKERFSLILESASTNQTSMYLCASSLWGGVNTEAFFGQGTRLTVV.

The rearrangement links TRBV15 to TRBJ2-1, with 9 positions matching TRBD2. Germline V lookup: CDR1 LNHNV, CDR2 YYDKDF (reference sequence). V dropped 0 bases and J dropped 8; count of bases not matched to a gene: 5. The CDR3 runs 15 residues. CDR3 sequence (DNA): TGTGCCACCAGCAGAGATCTAGCGGGAAGCTATGAGCAGTTCTTC. The encoded protein is CATSRDLAGSYEQFF. Filled out from reference TRBV15 and TRBJ2-1, the complete variable domain reads DAMVIQNPRYQVTQFGKPVTLSCSQTLNHNVMYWYQQKSSQAPKLLFHYYDKDFNNEADTPDNFQSRRPNTSFCFLDIRSPGLGDTAMYLCATSRDLAGSYEQFFGPGTRLTVL.

Only a few counts were recorded for this clone. The gene calls are TRBV7-8 and TRBJ1-2; TRBD1 aligns across 8 bases. V was clipped by 4 bases and J by 4 bases; unmatched bases: 8. This CDR3 is built from 15 residues. CDR1 and CDR2 (germline): SGHVS, FQNEAQ. The CDR3 DNA follows: TGTGCCAGCAGCTCCGGACAGGGAGGGGCCTATGGCTACACCTTC. This sequence encodes CASSSGQGGAYGYTF.

The chain has TRBV20-1 and TRBJ2-5; no clear D. The CDR3 extends over 11 amino acids. The germline CDR1 and CDR2 sequences are DFQATT and SNEGSKA (reference sequence). V gave up 3 bases and J gave up 5 bases, with 7 bases separating them. CDR3 sequence reads: CSASDFETQYF. As DNA, the CDR3 is TGCAGTGCTAGTGATTTTGAGACCCAGTACTTC.

The chain carries TRBV5-1 and TRBJ2-7; weak D call: TRBD2 (6 bases). Trimming removed 6 bases from V and 2 bases from J, with 12 bases in between. Germline values: CDR1 SGHRS, CDR2 YFSETQ. This CDR3 is 13 amino acids long. For the CDR3, the DNA is TGCGCCAGCACGGGACTTCTGCCCTACGAGCAGTACTTC. This translates into CASTGLLPYEQYF. The full variable domain, in which reference TRBV5-1 and TRBJ2-7 provide the parts outside the CDR3, is KAGVTQTPRYLIKTRGQQVTLSCSPISGHRSVSWYQQTPGQGLQFLFEYFSETQRNKGNFPGRFSGRQFSNSRSEMNVSTLELGDSALYLCASTGLLPYEQYFGPGTRLTVT.

This clone has only one observation. The V call is TRBV27, the J call TRBJ2-7, with 10 nucleotides matching TRBD2. Trimming at V came to 4 bases and at J to 6 bases, leaving 9 bases not matched to a gene. Germline V gives CDR1 MNHEY, CDR2 SMNVEV (reference sequence). This CDR3 is built from 15 residues. The CDR3: CASSSSSGGRSEQYF. The DNA of the CDR3 is TGTGCCAGCAGTTCTTCTAGCGGGGGACGAAGCGAGCAGTACTTC.

This chain uses TRBV25-1 with TRBJ2-3; the match to TRBD1 covers 10 bases. CDR1 and CDR2 from the germline V gene are MGHDK and SYGVNS. Trimming at V came to 5 bases and at J to 2 bases, leaving 10 bases not matched to a gene. The CDR3 has 17 residues. In DNA, the CDR3 is TGTGCCAGCAGTCACTCCCCCGGGACAGGGGACACAGATACGCAGTATTTT. Translation: CASSHSPGTGDTDTQYF.

This clone was seen only a few times. The chain employs TRBV10-3 and TRBJ1-1, with D perhaps TRBD1 (5 bases). Trimming removed 6 bases at V and 3 bases at J, with 14 bases between. The CDR3 is made up of 14 amino acids. Germline CDR1 reads ENHRY; CDR2 reads SYGVKD. The CDR3 loop reads CAIRGQGIHTEAFF. CDR3 nucleotides: TGTGCCATCAGGGGGCAGGGAATCCACACTGAAGCTTTCTTT.

The chain joins TRBV28 to TRBJ2-5; 8 bases line up with TRBD1. The CDR3 has 16 amino acids. Germline CDR1 MDHEN, CDR2 SYDVKM. With V trimmed by 4 bases and J by 3 bases, 10 bases remained unmatched. The CDR3 region has the DNA TGTGCCAGCAGTTCATTTAGGACAGGGCAGAAAGAGACCCAGTACTTC. The encoded protein is CASSSFRTGQKETQYF.

The rearrangement uses TRBV19 and TRBJ1-5; D is unclear. Germline CDR1 LNHDA, CDR2 SQIVND (reference sequence). Trimming removed 10 bases from V and 7 bases from J, with 17 bases in between. This CDR3 is 13 amino acids long. The CDR3 nucleotides are TGTGCCACCAAGAGCCGTGAACAACAGCCCCAGCATTTT. Translation gives CATKSREQQPQHF.

The gene calls are TRBV6-6 and TRBJ2-3; 7 bases align to TRBD1. The CDR3 extends over 16 amino acids. The V and J ends lost 6 bases and 1 base, in that order; junction bases with no gene match: 10. Germline CDR1 and CDR2: MNHNY and SVGAGI (reference sequence). The CDR3 loop reads CASSQPTGSGTDTQYF. CDR3 DNA: TGTGCCAGCAGCCAACCGACAGGGTCTGGCACAGATACGCAGTATTTT.

The chain employs TRBV5-6 and TRBJ2-2, with 8 bases matching TRBD1. Germline V CDR1 and CDR2: SGHDT, YYEEEE. Trimming took 0 bases from V and 1 from J; bases not matched to a gene: 5. This CDR3 is 17 amino acids long. CDR3 in amino acids: CASSLGTGSLNTGELFF. The DNA of the CDR3 is TGTGCCAGCAGCTTGGGGACAGGGAGTTTGAACACCGGGGAGCTGTTTTTT.

The sample holds a few counts of this clone. The chain carries TRBV10-2 and TRBJ1-1, with 7 bases identical to TRBD1. This CDR3 has 14 residues. Germline loops: CDR1 WSHSY, CDR2 SAAADI. Trimming cost V 7 bases and J 2 bases; bases outside gene matches: 7. The chain's CDR3 is CASKPGQINTEAFF. The DNA of the CDR3 is TGCGCCAGCAAACCGGGACAGATAAACACTGAAGCTTTCTTT.

As DNA, the CDR3 is TGTGCCATCAGTGATAGGGGACAGGGGATAAGGGGACCCCAGCATTTT. Translating it yields CAISDRGQGIRGPQHF. This chain uses TRBV10-3 with TRBJ1-5; 10 bases agree with TRBD1. This CDR3 has 16 residues. CDR1 and CDR2 from the germline V gene are ENHRY and SYGVKD. J was trimmed by 10 bases and V by 3 bases; bases with no gene match: 12.

The chain couples TRBV5-1 to TRBJ2-7; TRBD1 agrees at 11 bases. The CDR3 loop spans 16 amino acids. Germline assignment: CDR1 SGHRS and CDR2 YFSETQ. V lost 4 bases and J lost 1; bases outside the gene matches: 7. CDR3 nucleotide sequence: TGCGCCAGCAGCCTGTCTGGACAGGGGGCATCCTACGAGCAGTACTTC. This translates into CASSLSGQGASYEQYF.

V is TRBV13 and J is TRBJ2-7; 8 nucleotides line up with TRBD1. Germline values: CDR1 PRHDT, CDR2 FYEKMQ (reference sequence). Trimming took 4 bases from V and 7 from J; bases not matched to a gene: 12. The length of the CDR3 is 15 residues. The CDR3 sequence is CASSSRRTGTKEQYF. CDR3 in DNA: TGTGCCAGCAGCTCGCGACGGACAGGGACGAAGGAGCAGTACTTC.

The chain joins TRBV6-5 to TRBJ1-2; D may be TRBD1 (6 bases). This CDR3 has 14 amino acids. Per the germline V gene, CDR1 is MNHEY and CDR2 is SVGAGI. The V end was cut by 8 bases, the J end by 3 bases, with 16 bases between. The CDR3 bases are TGTGCCAGCGGAACCGGGGGCCTGGACTATGGCTACACCTTC. This translates into CASGTGGLDYGYTF.

This clone was found a few times. The genes are TRBV5-6 and TRBJ1-1; D remains ambiguous. The V gene lost 1 base and the J gene lost 1 base, with 14 bases spanning the gap. CDR3 length equals 16 residues. The germline V gene has CDR1 SGHDT and CDR2 YYEEEE. The CDR3 sequence: CASSLPGSRGNTEAFF. In DNA form, the CDR3 reads TGTGCCAGCAGCTTGCCGGGTTCCCGCGGGAACACTGAAGCTTTCTTT.

This clone was found a few times. The rearrangement links TRBV30 to TRBJ1-1; 7 nucleotides line up with TRBD1. The CDR3 is 14 amino acids. In germline, CDR1 is GTSNPN, CDR2 SVGIG (reference sequence). V lost 2 bases and J lost 5; bases outside the gene matches: 8. CDR3: CAWSQTGLRTEAFF. The CDR3, as DNA: TGTGCCTGGAGTCAGACAGGGCTGAGAACTGAAGCTTTCTTT.

The chain employs TRBV9 and TRBJ1-4; no definite D call. V was trimmed by 0 bases and J by 3 bases, leaving 6 bases between them. CDR3 length: 14 residues. Germline V gene data show CDR1 as SGDLS and CDR2 as YYNGEE. The CDR3 sequence: CASSVGGPNEKLFF. As DNA, the CDR3 is TGTGCCAGCAGCGTAGGGGGTCCTAATGAAAAACTGTTTTTT.

The J gene is TRBJ2-5, the V gene TRBV7-6; the D gene is possibly TRBD1 (5 bases). Between the trimmed V and J ends, which lost 6 bases and 5 bases, there was a span of 13 bases. The CDR3 is 13 residues long. In germline, CDR1 is SGHVS, CDR2 FNYEAQ. The CDR3 DNA is TGTGCCAGCAGTGCAGGGAATATCGAGACCCAGTACTTC. Its protein product is CASSAGNIETQYF. The full variable domain, in which reference TRBV7-6 and TRBJ2-5 provide the parts outside the CDR3, is GAGVSQSPRYKVTKRGQDVALRCDPISGHVSLYWYRQALGQGPEFLTYFNYEAQQDKSGLPNDRFSAERPEGSISTLTIQRTEQRDSAMYRCASSAGNIETQYFGPGTRLLVL.

The chain is built from TRBV28 and TRBJ2-3; TRBD2 matches 9 bases. This CDR3 is 17 amino acids long. With 7 bases clipped from V and 4 bases from J, the junction kept 15 bases outside the gene matches. From germline, CDR1 is MDHEN and CDR2 SYDVKM. CDR3 DNA: TGTGCCAGCACCCAATCTGGGGATCTAGCGGGATCAGATACGCAGTATTTT. Protein product: CASTQSGDLAGSDTQYF.

This clone was recorded once. The chain is built from TRBV28 and TRBJ1-5; D not certain. The germline V gene has CDR1 MDHEN and CDR2 SYDVKM. V was shortened by 1 base and J by 4 bases, with 5 bases between the two germline ends. The CDR3 is 13 residues long. CDR3 amino acids: CASSLLGNQPQHF. The CDR3 DNA is TGTGCCAGCAGTTTATTGGGGAATCAGCCCCAGCATTTT.

The V gene is TRBV5-1, the J gene TRBJ1-2; the D gene is possibly TRBD1 (6 bases). The CDR3 has 14 residues. Germline values: CDR1 SGHRS, CDR2 YFSETQ. With 6 bases removed from V and 1 base from J, the gap between germline ends came to 13 bases. The CDR3 protein is CASKLGQSNYGYTF. CDR3 nucleotide sequence: TGCGCCAGCAAACTTGGACAGAGTAACTATGGCTACACCTTC.